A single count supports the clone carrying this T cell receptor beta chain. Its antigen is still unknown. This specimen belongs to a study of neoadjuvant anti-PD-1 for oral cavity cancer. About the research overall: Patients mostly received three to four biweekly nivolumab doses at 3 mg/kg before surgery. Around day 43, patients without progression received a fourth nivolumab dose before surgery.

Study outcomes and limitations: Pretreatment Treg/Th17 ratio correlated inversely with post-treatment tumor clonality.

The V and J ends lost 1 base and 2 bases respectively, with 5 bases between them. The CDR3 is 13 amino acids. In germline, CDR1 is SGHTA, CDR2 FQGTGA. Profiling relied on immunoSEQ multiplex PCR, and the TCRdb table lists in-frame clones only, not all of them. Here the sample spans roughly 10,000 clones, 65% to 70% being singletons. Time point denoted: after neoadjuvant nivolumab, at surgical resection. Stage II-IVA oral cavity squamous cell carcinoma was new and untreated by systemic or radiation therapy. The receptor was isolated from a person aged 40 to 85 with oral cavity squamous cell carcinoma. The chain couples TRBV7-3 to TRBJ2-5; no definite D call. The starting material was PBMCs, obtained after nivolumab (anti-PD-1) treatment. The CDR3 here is CASSLNPQETQYF. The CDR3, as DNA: TGTGCCAGCAGCTTAAACCCACAAGAGACCCAGTACTTC.